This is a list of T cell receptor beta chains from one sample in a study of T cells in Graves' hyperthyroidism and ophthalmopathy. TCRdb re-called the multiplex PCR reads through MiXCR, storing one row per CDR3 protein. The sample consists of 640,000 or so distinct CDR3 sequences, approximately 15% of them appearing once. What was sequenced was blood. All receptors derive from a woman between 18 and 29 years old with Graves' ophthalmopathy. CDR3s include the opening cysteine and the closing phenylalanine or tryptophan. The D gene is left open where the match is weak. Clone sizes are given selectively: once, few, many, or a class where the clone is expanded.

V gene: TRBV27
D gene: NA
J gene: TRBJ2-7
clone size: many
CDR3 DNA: TGTGCCAGCAGTTTATCGCCAGGCCACGAGCAGTACTTC
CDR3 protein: CASSLSPGHEQYF

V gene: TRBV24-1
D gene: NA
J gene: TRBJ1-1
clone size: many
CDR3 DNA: TGTGCCACCAGTGCGGGGGGGCTAACTGAAGCTTTCTTT
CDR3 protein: CATSAGGLTEAFF

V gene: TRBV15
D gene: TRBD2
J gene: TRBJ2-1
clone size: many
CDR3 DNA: TGTGCCACCAGCAGGGGCGGGCTAGCGGGAGGTCCCACCTCCTACAATGAGCAGTTCTTC
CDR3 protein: CATSRGGLAGGPTSYNEQFF

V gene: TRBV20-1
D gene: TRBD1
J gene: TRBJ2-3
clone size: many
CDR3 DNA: TGCAGTGCTAGGGAGGGACAGGGCCTCACAGATACGCAGTATTTT
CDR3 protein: CSAREGQGLTDTQYF

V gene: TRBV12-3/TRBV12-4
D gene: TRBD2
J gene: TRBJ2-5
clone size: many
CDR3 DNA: TGTGCCAGCTGCGACGGGACTAGCGGGCAAGAGACCCAGTACTTC
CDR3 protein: CASCDGTSGQETQYF

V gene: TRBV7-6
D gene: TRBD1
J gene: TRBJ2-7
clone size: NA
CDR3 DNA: TGTGCTAGCAGCCTTATGGACAGGAGCTATGAGCAGTACTTC
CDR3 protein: CASSLMDRSYEQYF

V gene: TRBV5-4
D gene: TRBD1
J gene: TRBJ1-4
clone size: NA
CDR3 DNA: TGTGCCAGCAGCTTGGGTGGGACAGGGGAAAAACTGTTTTTT
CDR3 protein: CASSLGGTGEKLFF

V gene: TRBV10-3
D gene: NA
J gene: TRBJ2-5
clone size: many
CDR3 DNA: TGTGCCATCAGTGAGTCGGCAGGGAAAGAGACCCAGTACTTC
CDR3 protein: CAISESAGKETQYF

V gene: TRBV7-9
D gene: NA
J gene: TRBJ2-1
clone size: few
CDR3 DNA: TGTGCCAGCAGCTTACGGAAGCGAAGCTCCTACAATGAGCAGTTCTTC
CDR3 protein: CASSLRKRSSYNEQFF

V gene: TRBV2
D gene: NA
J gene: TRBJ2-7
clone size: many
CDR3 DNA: TGTGCCACCATGGAACAGGAGAGGGGAGAGCAGTACTTC
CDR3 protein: CATMEQERGEQYF

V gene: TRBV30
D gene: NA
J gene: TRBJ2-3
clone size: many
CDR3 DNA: TGTGCCTGGTCAAACAGGGATTCCACAGATACGCAGTATTTT
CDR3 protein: CAWSNRDSTDTQYF

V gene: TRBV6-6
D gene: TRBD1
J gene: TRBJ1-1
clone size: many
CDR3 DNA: TGTGCCAGCAGTTACTTCCAGGGGGCAAACACTGAAGCTTTCTTT
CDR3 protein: CASSYFQGANTEAFF

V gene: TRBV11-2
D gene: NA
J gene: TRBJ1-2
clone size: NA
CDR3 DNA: TGTGCCAGCAGCTTAGATCCCAGGGGAGCTAATGGCTACACCTTC
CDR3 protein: CASSLDPRGANGYTF

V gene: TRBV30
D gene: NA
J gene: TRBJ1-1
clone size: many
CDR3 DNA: TGTGCCTTGCAGGTTGGAGGTGGCACTGAAGCTTTCTTT
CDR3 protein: CALQVGGGTEAFF

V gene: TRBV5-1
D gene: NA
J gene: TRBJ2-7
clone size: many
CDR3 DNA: TGCGCCAGCAGCTCCTACTTCCCTACAGCGAGCGGAGATGGCGAGCAGTACTTC
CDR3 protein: CASSSYFPTASGDGEQYF

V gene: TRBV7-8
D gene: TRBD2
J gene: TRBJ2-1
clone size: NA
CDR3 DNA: TGTGCCAGCAGCTTAGGACATAAGCGGGAGGGGGGGAGGGGCTCCTACAATGAGCAGTTCTTC
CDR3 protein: CASSLGHKREGGRGSYNEQFF

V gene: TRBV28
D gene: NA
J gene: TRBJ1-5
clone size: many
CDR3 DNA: TGTGCCAGCAGTTTACTCAGAGAGGGCTGGGATCAGCCCCAGCATTTT
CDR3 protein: CASSLLREGWDQPQHF

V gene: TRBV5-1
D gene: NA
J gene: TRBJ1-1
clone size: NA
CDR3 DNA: TGCGCCAGCAGCTTGAACGGGGGAGGCACTGAAGCTTTCTTT
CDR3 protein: CASSLNGGGTEAFF

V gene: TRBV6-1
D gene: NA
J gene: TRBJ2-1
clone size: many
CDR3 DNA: TGTGCCAGCAGTGAAGCGGGCGGGATCACCAATGAGCAGTTCTTC
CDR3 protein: CASSEAGGITNEQFF

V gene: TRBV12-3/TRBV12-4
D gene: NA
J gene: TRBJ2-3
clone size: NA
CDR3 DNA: TGTGCCAGCAGTTTATTTGCGGGAAGCACAGATACGCAGTATTTT
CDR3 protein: CASSLFAGSTDTQYF

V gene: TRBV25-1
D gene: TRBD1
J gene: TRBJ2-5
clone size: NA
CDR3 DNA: TGTGCCAGCAGTGCCACGACAGGGGAAGAGACCCAGTACTTC
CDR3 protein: CASSATTGEETQYF

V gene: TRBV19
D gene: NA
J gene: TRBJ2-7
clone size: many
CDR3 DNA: TGTGCCAGTAGTATAGCCCTATGGGAAGAGCAGTACTTC
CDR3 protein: CASSIALWEEQYF

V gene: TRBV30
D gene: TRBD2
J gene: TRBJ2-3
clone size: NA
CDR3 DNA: TGTGCCTGGGCGACTCAGGGAGAGGGACTAGCGGCTACGCAGTATTTT
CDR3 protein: CAWATQGEGLAATQYF

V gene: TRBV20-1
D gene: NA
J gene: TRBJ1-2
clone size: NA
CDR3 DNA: TGCAGTGCTAGAGATCCAGGGGACCGAAACTATGGCTACACCTTC
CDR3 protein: CSARDPGDRNYGYTF

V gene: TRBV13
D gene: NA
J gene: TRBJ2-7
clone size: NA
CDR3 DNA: TGTGCCACGACCAGCCTTGGCTACCACTCCTACGAGCAGTACTTC
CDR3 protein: CATTSLGYHSYEQYF

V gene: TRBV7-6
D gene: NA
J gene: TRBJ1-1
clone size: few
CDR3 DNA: TGTGCCAGCAGCTTAACAGGAGGGTACACTGAAGCTTTCTTT
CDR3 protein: CASSLTGGYTEAFF

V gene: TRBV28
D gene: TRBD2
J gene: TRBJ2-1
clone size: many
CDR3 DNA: TGTGCCAGCAGTTTAGGGGGACTAGCGTTCTACAATGAGCAGTTCTTC
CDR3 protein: CASSLGGLAFYNEQFF

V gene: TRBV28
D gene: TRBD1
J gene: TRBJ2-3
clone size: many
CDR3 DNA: TGTGCCAGCAGCTCTCCGGGGACAGGGACCGCAGATACGCAGTATTTT
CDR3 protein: CASSSPGTGTADTQYF